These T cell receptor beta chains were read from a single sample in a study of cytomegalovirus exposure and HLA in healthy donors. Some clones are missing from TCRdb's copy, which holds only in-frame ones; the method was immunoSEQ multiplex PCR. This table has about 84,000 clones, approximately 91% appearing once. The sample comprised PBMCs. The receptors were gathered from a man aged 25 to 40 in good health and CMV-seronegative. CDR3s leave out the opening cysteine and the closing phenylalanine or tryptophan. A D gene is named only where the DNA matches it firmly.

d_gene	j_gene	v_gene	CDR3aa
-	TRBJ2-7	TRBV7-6	ASSFGSSQSYEQY
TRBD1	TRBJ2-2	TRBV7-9	ASTDRGRNTGELF
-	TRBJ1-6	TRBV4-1	ASSKGQGGSPLH
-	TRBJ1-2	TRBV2	ASSERVDYYGYT
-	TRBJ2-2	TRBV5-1	ASSLGLGTNTGELF
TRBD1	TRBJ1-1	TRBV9	ASSPHWTGNTEAF
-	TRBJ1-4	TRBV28	ASRNGGGVREKLF
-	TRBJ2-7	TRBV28	ASRARTVSSYEQY
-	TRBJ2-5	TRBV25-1	ASSEAGTRAETQY
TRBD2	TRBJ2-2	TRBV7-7	AIPGLARTGELF